The TCR beta chain described here comes from a study of tumor-infiltrating lymphocytes in oesophageal squamous cell carcinoma (TCRdb year 2016). The library relied on PCR. TCRdb names Illumina HiSeq 2000 as the instrument used. TCRdb ran its own pipeline on the public reads, namely fastp trimming at Q25 and MiXCR clone calling, and kept in-frame beta chains. Each entry merges the rows of one CDR3 protein and shows their most common DNA and genes. Recorded for this sample are tens of thousands of distinct CDR3 sequences; 35% to 45% of them occurred a single time. About a quarter of the sample belongs to the ten largest clones. Including cysteine and phenylalanine, the CDR3 has 15 amino acids. The entry retains the CDR3 DNA only, 45 bases that are in frame from base 1. The V end loses 7 bases and the J end loses 5 bases, and a stretch of 21 bases separates them. For CDR1 and CDR2, the germline V gene (reference sequence) lists SEHNR and FQNEAQ.

Concerning this clonotype: This clone's antigen is unknown. No much larger clone exists at a distance of one base, and base qualities are not known.

The rearrangement combines TRBV7-9 with TRBJ2-7; the D element could tentatively be TRBD1 or TRBD2, as 5 bases agree for each. The sample taken for sequencing was esophageal tumor tissue. This receptor was taken from a male donor with esophageal squamous cell carcinoma. The sequenced DNA: TGTGCCAGCAAGCGGTCAGGGTCGAGGGTTGACGAGCAGTACTTC. It specifies CASKRSGSRVDEQYF.